This T cell receptor (beta chain) was identified during a study of shared clonotypes between healthy human individuals. Study summary: Each donor's CD4 naive and CD4 memory cells filled three plates apiece, CD8 naive two, and CD8 memory one. Notes on the study in general: Clonotypes shared by all four sorted-subset donors had higher generation probabilities than non-shared clonotypes.

A note on this clone: As yet, its antigen is unknown.

Assay: immunoSEQ multiplex PCR; the TCRdb copy retains only in-frame clones and omits some. This repertoire shows some 1.1 million clones, 60% to 85% found once; its top ten account for roughly 0.83%. There were only Caucasian adults among the donors, and all lived in Nashville, Tennessee. Germline V lookup: CDR1 SGHRS, CDR2 YFSETQ. The V and J ends lost 1 base and 5 bases, in that order; junction bases with no gene match: 4. CDR3 length: 14 residues. This receptor was obtained from a man between 18 and 29 years old in good health. Some clones in this sample may be carry-over from other donors' samples. Sequencing was done on a sample of memory CD4+ T cells from PBMCs. Subset noted: CD45RA-negative fraction. V is TRBV5-1 and J is TRBJ2-3; 7 bases align to TRBD1. For the CDR3, the DNA is TGCGCCAGCAGCTTGAGGGCAGGGGGAGATACGCAGTATTTT. It yields the protein CASSLRAGGDTQYF. Using reference TRBV5-1 and TRBJ2-3 for the parts outside the CDR3, the full variable domain is KAGVTQTPRYLIKTRGQQVTLSCSPISGHRSVSWYQQTPGQGLQFLFEYFSETQRNKGNFPGRFSGRQFSNSRSEMNVSTLELGDSALYLCASSLRAGGDTQYFGPGTRLTVL.